These 29 T cell receptor beta chains were all obtained from the same sample, sequenced in a study of human T cells and chemical hapten exposure. Each CDR3 protein gets one entry after TCRdb re-called the RACE reads with MiXCR. Among 250,000 to 300,000 distinct CDR3 sequences listed, approximately 8% were seen once. Time point reported: pre-sensitization, week 0. The sample's treatment: therapeutic diphenylcyclopropenone sensitization with weekly scalp DPC. The sequenced sample was whole blood, obtained in connection with sensitization to the hapten diphenylcyclopropenone (DPC). All receptors come from a man between 18 and 29 years old with alopecia areata. Some clones in this sample may be carry-over from other donors' samples.

This clonotype has just a few counts. J is TRBJ2-3 and V is TRBV12-5; 7 nucleotides align to TRBD1. This CDR3 contains 14 residues. CDR1 LGHNT and CDR2 FRNRAP come from the germline V gene. V lost 5 bases, J lost 1 base, and 3 bases stayed unmatched. This CDR3 reads CASGPDRGTDTQYF. The CDR3 coding sequence is TGTGCTAGTGGTCCCGACAGGGGCACAGATACGCAGTATTTT.

This clonotype was detected only a few times. This chain links TRBV28 with TRBJ2-2; 9 positions match TRBD1. There are 15 residues in the CDR3. Germline CDR1 reads MDHEN; CDR2 reads SYDVKM. V was pared by 3 bases and J by 7 bases, with 6 bases of the junction left unmatched. The CDR3 region has the DNA TGTGCCAGCAGTTTTGCACAGGGGGCCGGCGGGGAGCTGTTTTTT. Encoded protein: CASSFAQGAGGELFF.

This clonotype was seen only a few times. CDR3 sequence: CASSLGQPGPNPQFF. The CDR3 nucleotides are TGTGCCAGCAGTTTGGGCCAGCCGGGACCGAACCCTCAGTTCTTC. V and J are TRBV12-3 or TRBV12-4 and TRBJ2-1; D tentatively fits TRBD1 or TRBD2 (5 bases each). CDR3 size: 15 residues. Deletions cut 3 bases from V and 13 bases from J, with 22 bases between.

This sequence joins TRBV3-1 and TRBJ1-1, with 7 bases lining up with TRBD1. This CDR3 is 14 amino acids long. Trimming took 4 bases from V and 3 from J; bases not matched to a gene: 5. Germline assignment: CDR1 LGHDT and CDR2 YNNKEL (reference sequence). The DNA of the CDR3 is TGTGCCAGCAGCCCGGGACAGCCTGACACTGAAGCTTTCTTT. Amino acids: CASSPGQPDTEAFF.

This clonotype has ten or more counts. The chain uses TRBV12-3 or TRBV12-4 and TRBJ2-3, with 7 bases matching TRBD1. CDR3 size: 12 residues. Germline trimming cut 6 bases from V and 8 bases from J; bases unmatched to any gene: 5. The CDR3 sequence is CASRLQGSTQYF. CDR3 nucleotide sequence: TGTGCCAGCAGACTACAGGGGAGTACGCAGTATTTT.

This clonotype appeared a few times. The DNA of the CDR3 is TGTGCCAGCAGCTTAGTAGGACTAGCTGGGACCGGGGAGCTGTTTTTT. It yields the protein CASSLVGLAGTGELFF. The chain carries TRBV7-2 and TRBJ2-2; 8 bases align to TRBD2. J was trimmed by 5 bases and V by 1 base; bases with no gene match: 6. CDR3 length: 16 residues. CDR1 is SGHTA, CDR2 FQGNSA, per germline.

V and J are TRBV6-2 or TRBV6-3 and TRBJ2-6, with TRBD1 matching 7 bases. CDR3 length: 17 residues. V shed 4 bases and J 0 bases; nucleotides not matched to a gene: 6. The V gene's germline CDR1 is MNHEY and CDR2 SVGEGT. This chain's CDR3 is CASSSLGQTSGANVLTF. CDR3 nucleotides: TGTGCCAGCAGTTCATTGGGACAGACCTCTGGGGCCAACGTCCTGACTTTC.

This clonotype showed up just a few times. The chain is built from TRBV12-3 or TRBV12-4 and TRBJ1-5; 8 bases are shared with TRBD1. The CDR3 has 13 amino acids. The trim removed 6 bases at V and 5 bases at J, leaving 3 bases unmatched. CDR3 in DNA: TGTGCCAGCAGCCGACAGGGGTATCAGCCCCAGCATTTT. It encodes CASSRQGYQPQHF.

This clonotype came up a few times. This CDR3 reads CASSLDTLGYTF. DNA for the CDR3: TGTGCCAGCAGCTTAGACACCTTGGGCTACACCTTC. The chain has TRBV7-9 and TRBJ1-2; D unresolved. V was trimmed by 1 base and J by 8 bases, leaving 8 bases between them. Germline CDR1 reads SEHNR; CDR2 reads FQNEAQ (reference sequence). CDR3 length equals 12 residues. Full variable domain (rest looked up from reference TRBV7-9 and TRBJ1-2): DTGVSQNPRHKITKRGQNVTFRCDPISEHNRLYWYRQTLGQGPEFLTYFQNEAQLEKSRLLSDRFSAERPKGSFSTLEIQRTEQGDSAMYLCASSLDTLGYTFGSGTRLTVV.

This clonotype was seen at least ten times. The rearrangement uses TRBV20-1 and TRBJ1-5; 11 nucleotides line up with TRBD1. With 1 base clipped from V and 2 bases from J, the junction kept 10 bases outside the gene matches. CDR3 size: 18 residues. Germline V gene data show CDR1 as DFQATT and CDR2 as SNEGSKA (reference sequence). As DNA, the CDR3 is TGCAGTGCTAGAGTGGGACAGGGGGTTGGAGTTGGCAATCAGCCCCAGCATTTT. Its protein is CSARVGQGVGVGNQPQHF.

This clonotype has just a few counts. The chain carries TRBV12-3 or TRBV12-4 and TRBJ1-2, with TRBD1 matching 9 bases. The CDR3 loop spans 15 amino acids. Trimming at V came to 5 bases and at J to 4 bases, leaving 8 bases not matched to a gene. The CDR3 reads CASSPGTGRPYGYTF. The CDR3 nucleotides read TGTGCCAGCAGTCCCGGGACAGGGCGTCCCTATGGCTACACCTTC.

This rearrangement joins TRBV7-2 to TRBJ1-1; the D is unclear. With 5 bases removed from V and 6 bases from J, the gap between germline ends came to 13 bases. In germline, CDR1 is SGHTA, CDR2 FQGNSA. The CDR3 consists of 13 residues. CDR3 DNA: TGTGCCAGCAGCCCGGGCGGCATCGCTGAAGCTTTCTTT. Encoded protein: CASSPGGIAEAFF.

This chain uses TRBV10-3 with TRBJ2-1; 10 nucleotides align to TRBD2. Per the germline V gene, CDR1 is ENHRY and CDR2 is SYGVKD. J gave up 6 bases and V 8 bases, and 4 bases lay outside the gene matches. This CDR3 comprises 13 residues. The CDR3 reads CAIGASGGNEQFF. In nucleotides, the CDR3 is TGTGCCATCGGGGCTAGCGGGGGCAATGAGCAGTTCTTC.

In this sample, this clonotype turned up a few times. The chain combines TRBV5-1 with TRBJ1-1; TRBD1 matches at 9 bases. The CDR3 has 15 residues. V shed 4 bases and J 0 bases; nucleotides not matched to a gene: 4. Per the germline V gene, CDR1 is SGHRS and CDR2 is YFSETQ. CDR3 residues: CASSMGQGMNTEAFF. The DNA for the CDR3 is TGCGCCAGCAGCATGGGACAGGGAATGAACACTGAAGCTTTCTTT.

This chain uses TRBV7-3 with TRBJ2-1; D could derive from TRBD1 or TRBD2 (5 bases each). V was pared by 3 bases and J by 2 bases, with 11 bases between. Germline V gene lookup returns CDR1 SGHTA and CDR2 FQGTGA. This CDR3 is built from 15 residues. The CDR3 region is CASSFGASPYNEQFF. The CDR3 nucleotides read TGTGCCAGCAGCTTTGGGGCTAGCCCCTACAATGAGCAGTTCTTC.

In this sample, this clonotype turned up a few times. The V gene is TRBV10-3, the J gene TRBJ1-1; TRBD1 matches at 9 bases. The CDR3 is 12 residues long. Germline V lookup: CDR1 ENHRY, CDR2 SYGVKD. V was clipped by 9 bases and J by 2 bases; unmatched bases: 1. The chain's CDR3 is CAMGQGNTEAFF. CDR3 nucleotides: TGTGCCATGGGACAGGGCAACACTGAAGCTTTCTTT.

CDR3 DNA: TGTGCCACCAGTGATTCCCCTAGCGGGGGCAATGAGCAGTTCTTC. It translates to CATSDSPSGGNEQFF. This sequence joins TRBV24-1 and TRBJ2-1; 10 bases map to TRBD2. CDR3 length: 15 residues. Germline CDR1 reads KGHDR; CDR2 reads SFDVKD. V lost 2 bases to trimming and J lost 6 bases; unmatched junction nucleotides: 3.

This clonotype came up many times. The J gene is TRBJ1-1, the V gene TRBV5-1; perhaps TRBD1 as D (6 bases). V lost 0 bases, J lost 10 bases, and 16 bases lay in between. Per the germline V gene, CDR1 is SGHRS and CDR2 is YFSETQ. The CDR3 contains 14 residues. As DNA, the CDR3 is TGCGCCAGCAGCTTGGCATGGACAGATGCGGCAGCTTTCTTT. Its translation is CASSLAWTDAAAFF.

V gene TRBV6-5 combines with J gene TRBJ1-1; 8 bases line up with TRBD1. V lost 4 bases and J lost 3; bases outside the gene matches: 7. The CDR3 extends over 15 amino acids. Looked up from germline, CDR1 is MNHEY and CDR2 is SVGAGI. CDR3 coding DNA: TGTGCCAGCAGTTCCTTAGGACAGGGCGACACTGAAGCTTTCTTT. Its translation is CASSSLGQGDTEAFF.

This clonotype has a count of ten or more. The V gene is TRBV29-1, the J gene TRBJ1-2, with 9 bases lining up with TRBD1. Trimming took 6 bases from V and 4 from J; bases not matched to a gene: 6. CDR1 and CDR2 (germline): SQVTM, ANQGSEA. This CDR3 has 13 residues. The CDR3 loop reads CSVTGGFTYGYTF. DNA for the CDR3: TGCAGCGTCACAGGGGGCTTTACCTATGGCTACACCTTC.

The rearrangement links TRBV15 to TRBJ2-2; D is unresolved. Looked up from germline, CDR1 is LNHNV and CDR2 is YYDKDF (reference sequence). V gave up 0 bases and J gave up 7 bases, with 9 bases separating them. The CDR3 is 14 residues long. CDR3 region: CATSRDQDGGELFF. The CDR3 DNA sequence: TGTGCCACCAGCAGAGATCAGGATGGCGGGGAGCTGTTTTTT.

This clonotype has more than one count but fewer than ten. This rearrangement joins TRBV9 to TRBJ2-5, with TRBD2 identical over 11 bases. Germline assignment: CDR1 SGDLS and CDR2 YYNGEE. The V segment lost 3 bases and the J segment 4 bases; nucleotides outside the gene matches: 5. This CDR3 is built from 15 residues. The CDR3 DNA sequence: TGTGCCAGCAGCGGTAGCGGGGGGGCCGGAGAGACCCAGTACTTC. As protein: CASSGSGGAGETQYF.

V and J are TRBV5-1 and TRBJ1-3, with 8 bases aligning to TRBD1. This CDR3 comprises 16 residues. CDR1 and CDR2 (germline): SGHRS, YFSETQ. The trim removed 0 bases at V and 2 bases at J, leaving 4 bases unmatched. Here the CDR3 reads CASSLASRGPGNTIYF. Written as DNA, the CDR3 is TGCGCCAGCAGCTTGGCAAGCAGGGGGCCTGGAAACACCATATATTTT.

This clonotype was observed many times. Here the CDR3 reads CASSPGLNTGELFF. The CDR3 DNA reads TGTGCCAGCAGCCCGGGCCTTAACACCGGGGAGCTGTTTTTT. The chain couples TRBV7-2 to TRBJ2-2; no clear D. The CDR3 runs 14 residues. V was cut by 5 bases and J by 2 bases, with 9 bases left in between. CDR1 and CDR2 from the germline V gene are SGHTA and FQGNSA.

This clonotype was seen at least ten times. The J gene is TRBJ2-5, the V gene TRBV12-3 or TRBV12-4, with 11 bases aligning to TRBD1. This CDR3 region has 15 residues. J lost 5 bases, V lost 4 bases, and 6 bases had no gene match. The CDR3 nucleotides are TGTGCCAGCAGTTCCCGGACAGGGGGCTTTGAGACCCAGTACTTC. Translating it yields CASSSRTGGFETQYF.

This clonotype has just a few counts. The rearrangement joins TRBV9 to TRBJ1-3; no reliable D call. Between the trimmed V and J ends, which lost 0 bases and 0 bases, there was a span of 4 bases. The length of the CDR3 is 14 residues. Germline values: CDR1 SGDLS, CDR2 YYNGEE. The CDR3 coding sequence is TGTGCCAGCAGCGTAGCCAGCTCTGGAAACACCATATATTTT. Translation gives CASSVASSGNTIYF.

This clonotype was observed at least ten times. The rearrangement links TRBV10-3 to TRBJ1-2; D may be TRBD1 (6 bases). With 10 bases removed from V and 3 bases from J, the gap between germline ends came to 18 bases. The CDR3 covers 14 residues. The V gene's germline CDR1 is ENHRY and CDR2 SYGVKD. The CDR3 sequence: CASSMGTMDYGYTF. Here the CDR3 DNA reads TGTGCCAGCTCCATGGGGACAATGGACTATGGCTACACCTTC.

This clonotype came up many times. V usage is TRBV7-8 and J usage is TRBJ2-2; D might be TRBD1 (6 bases). CDR1 is SGHVS, CDR2 FQNEAQ, per germline. Trimming left V 3 bases short and J 5 bases short, with 10 bases between. This CDR3 comprises 14 residues. The CDR3 reads CASSFRGGTGELFF. CDR3 in DNA: TGTGCCAGCAGCTTTAGAGGGGGAACCGGGGAGCTGTTTTTT.

This clonotype was detected only a few times. This chain uses TRBV14 with TRBJ1-3; D gene unclear. The CDR3 consists of 16 residues. V gave up 0 bases and J gave up 3 bases, with 12 bases separating them. CDR1 SGHDN and CDR2 FVKESK come from the germline V gene. CDR3: CASSQDVGTGGNTIYF. In DNA, the CDR3 is TGTGCCAGCAGCCAAGACGTTGGCACGGGTGGAAACACCATATATTTT.